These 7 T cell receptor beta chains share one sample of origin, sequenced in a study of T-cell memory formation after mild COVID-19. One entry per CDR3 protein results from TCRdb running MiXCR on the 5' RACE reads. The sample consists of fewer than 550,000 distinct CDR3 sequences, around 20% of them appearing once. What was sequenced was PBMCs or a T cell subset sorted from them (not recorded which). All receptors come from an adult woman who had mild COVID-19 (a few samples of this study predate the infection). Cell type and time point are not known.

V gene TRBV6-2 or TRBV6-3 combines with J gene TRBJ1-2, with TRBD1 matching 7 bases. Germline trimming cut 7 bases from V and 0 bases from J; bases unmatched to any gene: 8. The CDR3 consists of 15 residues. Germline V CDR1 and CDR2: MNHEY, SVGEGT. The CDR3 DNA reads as TGTGCCAGCATTGAAGGGGGCTTGTCTAACTATGGCTACACCTTC. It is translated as CASIEGGLSNYGYTF.

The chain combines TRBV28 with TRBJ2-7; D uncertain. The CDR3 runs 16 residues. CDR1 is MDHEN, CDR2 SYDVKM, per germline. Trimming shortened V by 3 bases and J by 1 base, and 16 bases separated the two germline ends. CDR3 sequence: CASSFMGYPQSYEQYF. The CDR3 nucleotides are TGTGCCAGCAGTTTTATGGGATATCCCCAATCCTACGAGCAGTACTTC. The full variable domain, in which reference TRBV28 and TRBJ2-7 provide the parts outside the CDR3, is DVKVTQSSRYLVKRTGEKVFLECVQDMDHENMFWYRQDPGLGLRLIYFSYDVKMKEKGDIPEGYSVSREKKERFSLILESASTNQTSMYLCASSFMGYPQSYEQYFGPGTRLTVT.

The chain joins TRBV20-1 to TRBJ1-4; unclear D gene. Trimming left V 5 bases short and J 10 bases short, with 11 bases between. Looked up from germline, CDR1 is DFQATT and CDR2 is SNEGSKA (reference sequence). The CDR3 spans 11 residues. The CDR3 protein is CSAPWVGKLFF. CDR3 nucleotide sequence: TGCAGTGCTCCATGGGTGGGAAAACTGTTTTTT.

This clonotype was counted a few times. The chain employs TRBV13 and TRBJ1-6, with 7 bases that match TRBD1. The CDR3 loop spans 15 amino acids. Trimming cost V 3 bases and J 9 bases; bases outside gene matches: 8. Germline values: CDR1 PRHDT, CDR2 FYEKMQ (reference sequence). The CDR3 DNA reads TGTGCCAGCAGCTTCCAGACAGGGTCGGCTTCACCCCTCCACTTT. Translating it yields CASSFQTGSASPLHF.

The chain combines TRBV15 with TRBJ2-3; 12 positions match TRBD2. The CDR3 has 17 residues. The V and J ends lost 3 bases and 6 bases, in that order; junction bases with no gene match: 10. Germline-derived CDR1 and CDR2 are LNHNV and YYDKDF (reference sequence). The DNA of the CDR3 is TGTGCCACCAGCAGTCCTAGCGGGGGGGAACTTCGGGATACGCAGTATTTT. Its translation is CATSSPSGGELRDTQYF.

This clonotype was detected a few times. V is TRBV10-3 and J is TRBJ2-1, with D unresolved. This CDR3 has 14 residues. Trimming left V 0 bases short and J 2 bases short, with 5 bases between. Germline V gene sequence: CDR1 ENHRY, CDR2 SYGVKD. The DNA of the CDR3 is TGTGCCATCAGTGAGTCCGGGCCCTACAATGAGCAGTTCTTC. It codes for CAISESGPYNEQFF.

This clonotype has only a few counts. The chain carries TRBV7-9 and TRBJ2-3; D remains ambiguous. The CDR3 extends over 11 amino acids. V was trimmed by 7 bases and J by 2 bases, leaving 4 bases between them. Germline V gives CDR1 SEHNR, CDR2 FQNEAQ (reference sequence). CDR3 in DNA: TGTGCCAGCACCTACACAGATACGCAGTATTTT. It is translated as CASTYTDTQYF.